This T cell receptor (beta chain) appears in the sequencing data of a study of T cell repertoires in cytomegalovirus infection (dated by TCRdb to the late 2010s). Notes on the research overall: Peptide stimulations targeted recently identified HLA-C-restricted CMV epitopes, whose presentation resists viral immunomodulation, together with well-studied HLA-B-restricted epitopes. Because public TCR beta signatures pointed to carriage of CMV infection together with the matching HLA type, the HLA type of each donor mattered for the analysis. Study-level results and caveats: Carriers of CMV infection plus the relevant HLA type were discriminated by the cumulative frequency of public TCR beta family members in the study cohort and in an independent roughly 400-donor cohort. The ex vivo response was dominated by HLA-C-restricted CMV-specific TCR beta clonotypes, which also provided the single most frequent clonotype in two of eight donors.

Unmatched junction bases come to 15, with V trimmed by 7 bases and J by 8 bases. The cysteine opens and the phenylalanine closes a CDR3 of 17 amino acids. Only the CDR3 region is kept as DNA, spanning 51 bases read in frame from base 1. This specimen's treatment or condition label, per the study, means: in vitro stimulation with specific CMV peptide epitopes to enrich CMV-specific T cells. The data were produced on an Illumina HiSeq 1500. TCRdb reworked the public reads: Q25 trimming with fastp, MiXCR clone assembly, productive beta chains retained. Identical CDR3 proteins give one entry, which carries the most common genes and DNA. The sample table records some 800,000 distinct CDR3 sequences; just under 30% of these occur just once. Of the sample, around 14% falls within the top ten clones. A few counts support this clonotype. The antigen it recognizes is unknown. The record has no base qualities; no much larger clone is one base away.

The chain is made from TRBV12-3 or TRBV12-4 and TRBJ2-1; 12 central bases correspond to TRBD1. This clonotype originated in a human donor in good health (CMV status not recorded). Some clones in this sample may be carry-over from other donors' samples. The sequences come from cultured CD8+ T cells from PBMCs, collected from culture after CMV antigen stimulation. The CDR3 region: CASTQGTGGALVHEQFF. In nucleotide form, the sequence is TGTGCCAGCACCCAAGGGACAGGGGGCGCGTTGGTCCATGAGCAGTTCTTC.